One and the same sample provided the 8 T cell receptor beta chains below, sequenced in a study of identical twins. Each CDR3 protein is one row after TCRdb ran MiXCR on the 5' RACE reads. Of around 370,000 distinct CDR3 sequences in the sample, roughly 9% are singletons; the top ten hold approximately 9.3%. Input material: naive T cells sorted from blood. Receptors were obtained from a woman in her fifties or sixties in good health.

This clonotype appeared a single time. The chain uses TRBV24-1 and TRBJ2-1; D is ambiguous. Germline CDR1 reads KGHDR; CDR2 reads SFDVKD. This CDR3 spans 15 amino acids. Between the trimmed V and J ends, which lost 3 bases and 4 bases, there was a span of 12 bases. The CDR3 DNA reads TGTGCCACCAGTGATCCACGGATACGGTACAATGAGCAGTTCTTC. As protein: CATSDPRIRYNEQFF.

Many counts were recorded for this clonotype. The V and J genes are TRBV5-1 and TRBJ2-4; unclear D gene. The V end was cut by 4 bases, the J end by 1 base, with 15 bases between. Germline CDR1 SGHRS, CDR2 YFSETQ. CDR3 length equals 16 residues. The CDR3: CASSPEGMGAKNIQYF. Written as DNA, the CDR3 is TGCGCCAGCAGCCCAGAAGGGATGGGGGCCAAAAACATTCAGTACTTC.

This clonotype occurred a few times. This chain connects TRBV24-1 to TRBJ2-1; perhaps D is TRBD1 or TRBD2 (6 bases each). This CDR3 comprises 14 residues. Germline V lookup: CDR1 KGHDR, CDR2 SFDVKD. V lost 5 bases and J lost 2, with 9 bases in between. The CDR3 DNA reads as TGTGCCACCAGTGTAGGGGGGACCTACAATGAGCAGTTCTTC. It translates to CATSVGGTYNEQFF.

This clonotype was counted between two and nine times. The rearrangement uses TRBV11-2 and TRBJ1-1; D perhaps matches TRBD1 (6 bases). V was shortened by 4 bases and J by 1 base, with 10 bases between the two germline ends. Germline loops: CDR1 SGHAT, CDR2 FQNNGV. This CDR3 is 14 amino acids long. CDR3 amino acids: CASSSGHSNTEAFF. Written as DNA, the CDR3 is TGTGCCAGCAGCTCGGGACACTCGAACACTGAAGCTTTCTTT. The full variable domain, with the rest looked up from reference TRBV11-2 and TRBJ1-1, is EAGVAQSPRYKIIEKRQSVAFWCNPISGHATLYWYQQILGQGPKLLIQFQNNGVVDDSQLPKDRFSAERLKGVDSTLKIQPAKLEDSAVYLCASSSGHSNTEAFFGQGTRLTVV.

CDR3 sequence reads: CASSNRDRPYEQYV. The CDR3 bases are TGTGCCAGCTCAAACCGGGACAGGCCCTACGAGCAGTACGTC. This chain uses TRBV18 with TRBJ2-7; 8 bases map to TRBD1. V lost 5 bases, J lost 2 bases, and 5 bases stayed unmatched. The CDR3 runs 14 residues. CDR1 and CDR2 (germline): KGHSH, LQKENI.

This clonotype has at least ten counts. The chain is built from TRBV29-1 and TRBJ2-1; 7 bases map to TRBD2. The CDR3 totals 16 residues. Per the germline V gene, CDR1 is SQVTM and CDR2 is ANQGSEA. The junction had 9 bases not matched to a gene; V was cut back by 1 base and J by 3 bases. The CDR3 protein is CSVEALGREHYNEQFF. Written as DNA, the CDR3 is TGCAGCGTTGAAGCCCTGGGGCGGGAGCACTACAATGAGCAGTTCTTC.

The CDR3 DNA reads TGTGCCAGTAGTATGGATACCTTTAACTATGGCTACACCTTC. Its translation: CASSMDTFNYGYTF. This sequence joins TRBV19 and TRBJ1-2, with D uncertain. The CDR3 is 14 residues long. V lost 3 bases, J lost 1 base, and 9 bases lay in between. The germline gives CDR1 LNHDA, CDR2 SQIVND (reference sequence).

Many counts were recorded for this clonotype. This chain's CDR3 is CASSLVGEGDEQFF. The CDR3, as DNA: TGTGCCAGCAGTTTAGTAGGAGAGGGGGATGAGCAGTTCTTC. This chain connects TRBV12-3 or TRBV12-4 to TRBJ2-1; possible D gene TRBD1, 6 bases. The CDR3 spans 14 residues. The V end was cut by 1 base, the J end by 8 bases, with 12 bases between.